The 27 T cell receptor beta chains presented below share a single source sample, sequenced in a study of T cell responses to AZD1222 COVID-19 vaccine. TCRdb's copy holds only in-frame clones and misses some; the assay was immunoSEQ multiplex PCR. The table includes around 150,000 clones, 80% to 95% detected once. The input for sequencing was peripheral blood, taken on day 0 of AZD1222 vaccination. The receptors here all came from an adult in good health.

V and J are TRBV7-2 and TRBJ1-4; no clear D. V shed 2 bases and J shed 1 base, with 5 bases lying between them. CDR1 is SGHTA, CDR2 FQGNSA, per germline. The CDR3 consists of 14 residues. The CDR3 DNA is TGTGCCAGCAGCTTACAGCAAACTAATGAAAAACTGTTTTTT. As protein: CASSLQQTNEKLFF.

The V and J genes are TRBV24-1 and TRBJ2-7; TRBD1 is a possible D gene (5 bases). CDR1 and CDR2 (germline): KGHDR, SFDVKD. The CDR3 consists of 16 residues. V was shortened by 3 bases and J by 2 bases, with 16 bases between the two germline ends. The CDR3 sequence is CATSDPRAAGTYEQYF. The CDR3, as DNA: TGTGCCACCAGTGATCCCAGGGCGGCCGGAACCTACGAGCAGTACTTC.

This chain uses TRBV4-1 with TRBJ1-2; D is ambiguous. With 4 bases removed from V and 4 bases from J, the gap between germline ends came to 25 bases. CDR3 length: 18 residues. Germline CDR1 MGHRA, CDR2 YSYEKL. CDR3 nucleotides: TGCGCCAGCAGCCTTGGAACGGAGGACGGAACATCTTTCTATGGCTACACCTTC. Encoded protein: CASSLGTEDGTSFYGYTF.

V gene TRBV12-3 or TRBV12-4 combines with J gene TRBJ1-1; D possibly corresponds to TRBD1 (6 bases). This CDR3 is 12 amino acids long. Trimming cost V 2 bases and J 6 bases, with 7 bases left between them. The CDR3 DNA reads TGTGCCAGCAGTTTATCAGGGGCTGAAGCTTTCTTT. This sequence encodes CASSLSGAEAFF.

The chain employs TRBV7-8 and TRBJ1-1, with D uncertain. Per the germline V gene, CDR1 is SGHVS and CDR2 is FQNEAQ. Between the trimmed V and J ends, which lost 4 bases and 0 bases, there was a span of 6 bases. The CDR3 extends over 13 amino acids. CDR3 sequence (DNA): TGTGCCAGCAGCTCCACCTTGAACACTGAAGCTTTCTTT. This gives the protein CASSSTLNTEAFF.

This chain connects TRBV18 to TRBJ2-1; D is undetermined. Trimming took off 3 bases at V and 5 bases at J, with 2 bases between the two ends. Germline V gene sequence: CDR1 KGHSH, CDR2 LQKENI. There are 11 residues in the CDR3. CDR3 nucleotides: TGTGCCAGCTCACCGCACAATGAGCAGTTCTTC. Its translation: CASSPHNEQFF.

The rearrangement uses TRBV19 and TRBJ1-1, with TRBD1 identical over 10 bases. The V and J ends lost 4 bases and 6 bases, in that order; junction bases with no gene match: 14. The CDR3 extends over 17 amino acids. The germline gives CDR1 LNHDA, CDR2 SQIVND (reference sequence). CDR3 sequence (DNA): TGTGCCAGTAGTACCCTCCTCCCGGGACAGGGGAGGCCTGAAGCTTTCTTT. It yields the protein CASSTLLPGQGRPEAFF.

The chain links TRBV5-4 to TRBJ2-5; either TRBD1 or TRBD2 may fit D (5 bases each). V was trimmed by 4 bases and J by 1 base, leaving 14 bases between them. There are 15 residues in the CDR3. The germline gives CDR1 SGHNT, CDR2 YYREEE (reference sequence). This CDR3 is CASSVPGRLQETQYF. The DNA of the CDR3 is TGTGCCAGCAGCGTGCCGGGACGGCTCCAAGAGACCCAGTACTTC.

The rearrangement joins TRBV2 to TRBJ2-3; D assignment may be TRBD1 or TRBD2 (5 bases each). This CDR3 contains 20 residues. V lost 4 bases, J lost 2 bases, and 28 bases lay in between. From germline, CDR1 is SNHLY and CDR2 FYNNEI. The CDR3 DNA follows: TGTGCCAGCAGTGCCCGAGGGCCCCAGACAGTCAAGGTCAACACAGATACGCAGTATTTT. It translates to CASSARGPQTVKVNTDTQYF. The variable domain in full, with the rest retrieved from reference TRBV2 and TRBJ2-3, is EPEVTQTPSHQVTQMGQEVILRCVPISNHLYFYWYRQILGQKVEFLVSFYNNEISEKSEIFDDQFSVERPDGSNFTLKIRSTKLEDSAMYFCASSARGPQTVKVNTDTQYFGPGTRLTVL.

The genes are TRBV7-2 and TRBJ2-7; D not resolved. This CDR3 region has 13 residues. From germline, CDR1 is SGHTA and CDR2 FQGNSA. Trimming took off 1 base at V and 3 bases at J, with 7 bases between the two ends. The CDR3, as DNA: TGTGCCAGCAGCTTAGATCTCTTCTACGAGCAGTACTTC. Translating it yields CASSLDLFYEQYF.

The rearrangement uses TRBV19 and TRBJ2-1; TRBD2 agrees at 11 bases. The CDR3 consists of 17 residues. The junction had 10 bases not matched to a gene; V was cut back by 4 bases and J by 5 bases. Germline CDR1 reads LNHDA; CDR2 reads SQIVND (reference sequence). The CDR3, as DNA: TGTGCCAGTAGTACTCTTAATTCGGGACTAGCGGACAATGAGCAGTTCTTC. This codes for CASSTLNSGLADNEQFF.

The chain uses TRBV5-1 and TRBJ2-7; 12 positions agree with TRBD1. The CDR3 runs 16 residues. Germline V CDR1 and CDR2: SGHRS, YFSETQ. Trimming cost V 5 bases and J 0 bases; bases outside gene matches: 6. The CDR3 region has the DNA TGCGCCAGCAGTTGGGACAGGGGGCTTTACTCCTACGAGCAGTACTTC. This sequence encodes CASSWDRGLYSYEQYF.

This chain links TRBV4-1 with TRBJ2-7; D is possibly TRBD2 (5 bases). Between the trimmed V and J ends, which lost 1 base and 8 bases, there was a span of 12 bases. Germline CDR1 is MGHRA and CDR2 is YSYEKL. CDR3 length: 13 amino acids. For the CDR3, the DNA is TGCGCCAGCAGCCAAGTCGGTGAGGGTAAGCAGTACTTC. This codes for CASSQVGEGKQYF.

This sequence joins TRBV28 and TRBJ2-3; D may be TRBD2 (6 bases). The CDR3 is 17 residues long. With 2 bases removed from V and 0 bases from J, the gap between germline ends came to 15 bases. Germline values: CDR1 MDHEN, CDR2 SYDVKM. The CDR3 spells CASSLPLFGTSTDTQYF. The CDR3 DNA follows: TGTGCCAGCAGTTTACCCCTTTTCGGGACTAGCACAGATACGCAGTATTTT. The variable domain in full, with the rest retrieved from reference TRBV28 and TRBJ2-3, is DVKVTQSSRYLVKRTGEKVFLECVQDMDHENMFWYRQDPGLGLRLIYFSYDVKMKEKGDIPEGYSVSREKKERFSLILESASTNQTSMYLCASSLPLFGTSTDTQYFGPGTRLTVL.

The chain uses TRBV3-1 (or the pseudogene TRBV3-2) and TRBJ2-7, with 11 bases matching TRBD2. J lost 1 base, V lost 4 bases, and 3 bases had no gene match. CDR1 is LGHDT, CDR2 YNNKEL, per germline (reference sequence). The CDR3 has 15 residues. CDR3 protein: CASSPGTSGSYEQYF. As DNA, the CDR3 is TGTGCCAGCAGCCCCGGGACTAGCGGATCCTACGAGCAGTACTTC.

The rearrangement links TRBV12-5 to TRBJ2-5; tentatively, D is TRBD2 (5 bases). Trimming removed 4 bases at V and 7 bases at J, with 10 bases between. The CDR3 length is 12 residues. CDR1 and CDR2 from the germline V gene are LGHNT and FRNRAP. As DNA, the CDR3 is TGTGCTAGTGGTTATGACCGGGGGACCCAGTACTTC. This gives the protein CASGYDRGTQYF.

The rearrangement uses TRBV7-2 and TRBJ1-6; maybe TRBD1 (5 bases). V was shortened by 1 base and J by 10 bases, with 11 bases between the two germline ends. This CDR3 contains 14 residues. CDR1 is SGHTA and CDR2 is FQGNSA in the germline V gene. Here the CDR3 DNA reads TGTGCCAGCAGCTTAGAGGACAATTTCTCACCCCTCCACTTT. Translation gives CASSLEDNFSPLHF.

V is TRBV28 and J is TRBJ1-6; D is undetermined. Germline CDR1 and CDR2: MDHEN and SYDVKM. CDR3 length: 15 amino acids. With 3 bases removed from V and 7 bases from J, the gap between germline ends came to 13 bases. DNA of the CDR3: TGTGCCAGCAGTTTGGCGCAGGCTAGAAATTCACCCCTCCACTTT. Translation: CASSLAQARNSPLHF.

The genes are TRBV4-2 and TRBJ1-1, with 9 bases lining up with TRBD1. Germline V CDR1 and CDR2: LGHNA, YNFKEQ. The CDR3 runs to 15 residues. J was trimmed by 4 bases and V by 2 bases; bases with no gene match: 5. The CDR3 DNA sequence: TGTGCCAGCAGCCAACTAACAGGGGGCGGCACTGAAGCTTTCTTT. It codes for CASSQLTGGGTEAFF.

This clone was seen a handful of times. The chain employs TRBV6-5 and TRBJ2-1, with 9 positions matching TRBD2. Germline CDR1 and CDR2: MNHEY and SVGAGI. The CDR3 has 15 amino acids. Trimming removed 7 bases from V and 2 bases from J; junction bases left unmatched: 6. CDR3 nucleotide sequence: TGTGCCAGCATCATAGCGGGGGTAACCTACAATGAGCAGTTCTTC. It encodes CASIIAGVTYNEQFF.

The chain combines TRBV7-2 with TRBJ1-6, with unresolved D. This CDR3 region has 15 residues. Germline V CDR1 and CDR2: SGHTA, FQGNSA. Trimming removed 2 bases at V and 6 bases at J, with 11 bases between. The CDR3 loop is CASSLSADLNSPLHF. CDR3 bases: TGTGCCAGCAGCTTATCGGCAGACCTTAATTCACCCCTCCACTTT.

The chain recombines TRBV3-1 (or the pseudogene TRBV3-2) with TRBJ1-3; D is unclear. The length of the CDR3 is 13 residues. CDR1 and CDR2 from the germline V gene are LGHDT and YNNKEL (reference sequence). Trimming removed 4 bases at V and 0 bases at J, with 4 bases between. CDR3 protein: CASSPNSGNTIYF. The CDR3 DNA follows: TGTGCCAGCAGCCCTAACTCTGGAAACACCATATATTTT.

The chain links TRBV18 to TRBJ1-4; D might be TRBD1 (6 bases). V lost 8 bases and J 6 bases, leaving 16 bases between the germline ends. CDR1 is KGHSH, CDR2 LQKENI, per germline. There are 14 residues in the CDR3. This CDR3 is CASTSTGSYEKLFF. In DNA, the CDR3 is TGTGCCAGCACCTCGACAGGCTCATATGAAAAACTGTTTTTT. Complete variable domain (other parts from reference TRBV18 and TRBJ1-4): NAGVMQNPRHLVRRRGQEARLRCSPMKGHSHVYWYRQLPEEGLKFMVYLQKENIIDESGMPKERFSAEFPKEGPSILRIQQVVRGDSAAYFCASTSTGSYEKLFFGSGTQLSVL.

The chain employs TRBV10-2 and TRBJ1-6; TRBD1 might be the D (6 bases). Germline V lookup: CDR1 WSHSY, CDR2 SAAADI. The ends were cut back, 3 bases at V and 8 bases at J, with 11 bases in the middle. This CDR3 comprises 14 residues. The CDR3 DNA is TGCGCCAGCAGTGACGGCAGGGGTTATTCACCCCTCCACTTT. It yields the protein CASSDGRGYSPLHF.

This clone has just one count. CDR3 bases: TGTGCCAGCAGCCATCAGGCCCTGGCGTACGACTCTCTCGAGCAGTACTTC. Translation: CASSHQALAYDSLEQYF. V is TRBV14 and J is TRBJ2-7, with D hard to call. The CDR3 runs to 17 residues. V dropped 3 bases and J dropped 6 bases, with 24 bases sitting between them. The germline V gene encodes CDR1 SGHDN and CDR2 FVKESK.

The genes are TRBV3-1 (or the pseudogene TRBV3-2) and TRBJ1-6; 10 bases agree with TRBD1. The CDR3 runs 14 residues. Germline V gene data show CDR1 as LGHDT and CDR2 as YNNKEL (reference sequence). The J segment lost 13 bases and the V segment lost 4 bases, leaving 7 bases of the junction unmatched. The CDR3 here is CASSPRDRGSPLHF. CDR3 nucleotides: TGTGCCAGCAGCCCGAGGGACAGGGGTTCGCCCCTCCACTTT.

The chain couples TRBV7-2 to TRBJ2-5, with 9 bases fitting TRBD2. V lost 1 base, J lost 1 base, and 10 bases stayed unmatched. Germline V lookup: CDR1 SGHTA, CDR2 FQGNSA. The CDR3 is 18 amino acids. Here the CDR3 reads CASSLGYEAGGGQETQYF. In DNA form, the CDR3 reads TGTGCCAGCAGCTTAGGTTATGAAGCGGGGGGAGGCCAAGAGACCCAGTACTTC.